This T cell receptor (beta chain) was observed in a study of monozygotic twins with inflammatory bowel disease. Collection of an approximately 2.5 ml blood sample took place per donor. General study findings and limits: Differing immunosuppressive treatments may have added variability to patient repertoires.

About this clonotype itself: Antigen unknown.

TCRdb processed the 5' RACE reads again and assigns one entry to each CDR3 protein, with no DNA. This sample's clone table lists about 160,000 distinct CDR3 sequences. The sequence came from a human donor with ulcerative colitis or Crohn's disease, or a healthy co-twin of an affected twin (not recorded which). The specimen was blood.

CDR3 loop: CASSSRTGLMNTEAFF. V is TRBV27 and J is TRBJ1-1; absent DNA, TCRdb's TRBD1 call cannot be checked. The CDR3 totals 16 residues. CDR1 and CDR2 from the germline V gene are MNHEY and SMNVEV (reference sequence).